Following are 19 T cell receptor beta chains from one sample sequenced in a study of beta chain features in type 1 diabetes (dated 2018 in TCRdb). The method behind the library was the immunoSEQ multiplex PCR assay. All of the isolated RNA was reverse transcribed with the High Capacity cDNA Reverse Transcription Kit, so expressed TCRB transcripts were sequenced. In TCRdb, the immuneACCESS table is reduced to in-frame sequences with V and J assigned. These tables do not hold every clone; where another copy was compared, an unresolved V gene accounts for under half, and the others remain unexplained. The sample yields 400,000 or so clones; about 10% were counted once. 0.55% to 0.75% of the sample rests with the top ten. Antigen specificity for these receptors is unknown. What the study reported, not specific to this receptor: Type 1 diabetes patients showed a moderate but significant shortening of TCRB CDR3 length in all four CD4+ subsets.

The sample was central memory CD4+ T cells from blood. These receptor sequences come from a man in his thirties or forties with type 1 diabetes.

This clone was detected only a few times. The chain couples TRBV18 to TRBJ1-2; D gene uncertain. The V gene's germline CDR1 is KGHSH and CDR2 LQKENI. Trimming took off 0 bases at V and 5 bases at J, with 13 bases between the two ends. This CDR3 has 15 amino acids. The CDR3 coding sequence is TGTGCCAGCTCACCACCGAGCTTCCGCCGATATGGCTACACCTTC. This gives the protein CASSPPSFRRYGYTF. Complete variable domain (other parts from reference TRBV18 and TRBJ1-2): NAGVMQNPRHLVRRRGQEARLRCSPMKGHSHVYWYRQLPEEGLKFMVYLQKENIIDESGMPKERFSAEFPKEGPSILRIQQVVRGDSAAYFCASSPPSFRRYGYTFGSGTRLTVV.

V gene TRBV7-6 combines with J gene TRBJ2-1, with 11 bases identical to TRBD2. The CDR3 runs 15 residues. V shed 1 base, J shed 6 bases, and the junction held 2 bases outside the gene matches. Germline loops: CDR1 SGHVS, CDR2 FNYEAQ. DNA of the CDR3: TGTGCCAGCAGCTTAGATGGACTAGCGGGCAATGAGCAGTTCTTC. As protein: CASSLDGLAGNEQFF.

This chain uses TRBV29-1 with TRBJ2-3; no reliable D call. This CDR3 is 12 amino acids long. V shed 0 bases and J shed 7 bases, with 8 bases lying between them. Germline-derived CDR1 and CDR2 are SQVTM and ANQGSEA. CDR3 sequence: CSVEDLRYTQYF. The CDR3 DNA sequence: TGCAGCGTTGAAGATCTTAGGTATACGCAGTATTTT.

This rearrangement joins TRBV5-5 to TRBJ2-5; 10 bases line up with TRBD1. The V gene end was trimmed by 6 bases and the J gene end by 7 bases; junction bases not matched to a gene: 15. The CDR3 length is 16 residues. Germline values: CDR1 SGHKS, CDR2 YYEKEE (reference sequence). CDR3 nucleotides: TGTGCCAGCAAAGCCGCGGAGACAGGGGGCGAGGGGACCCAGTACTTC. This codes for CASKAAETGGEGTQYF.

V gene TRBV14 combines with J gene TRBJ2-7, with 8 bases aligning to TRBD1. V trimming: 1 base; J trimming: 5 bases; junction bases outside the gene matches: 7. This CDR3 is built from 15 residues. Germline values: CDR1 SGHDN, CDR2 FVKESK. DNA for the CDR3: TGTGCCAGCAGCCAAGGACAGGGGAGAAGGAACGAGCAGTACTTC. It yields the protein CASSQGQGRRNEQYF.

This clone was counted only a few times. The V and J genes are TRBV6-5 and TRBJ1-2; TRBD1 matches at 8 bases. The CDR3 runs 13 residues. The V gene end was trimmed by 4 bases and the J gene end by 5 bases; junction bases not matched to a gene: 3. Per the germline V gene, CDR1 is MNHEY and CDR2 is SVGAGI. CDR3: CASSWTGRYGYTF. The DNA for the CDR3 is TGTGCCAGCAGTTGGACAGGGCGGTATGGCTACACCTTC.

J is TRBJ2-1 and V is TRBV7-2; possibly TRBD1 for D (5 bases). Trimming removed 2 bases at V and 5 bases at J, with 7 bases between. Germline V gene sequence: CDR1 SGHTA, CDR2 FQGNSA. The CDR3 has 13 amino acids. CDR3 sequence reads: CASSLTGNNEQFF. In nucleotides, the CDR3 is TGTGCCAGCAGCTTAACAGGTAACAATGAGCAGTTCTTC.

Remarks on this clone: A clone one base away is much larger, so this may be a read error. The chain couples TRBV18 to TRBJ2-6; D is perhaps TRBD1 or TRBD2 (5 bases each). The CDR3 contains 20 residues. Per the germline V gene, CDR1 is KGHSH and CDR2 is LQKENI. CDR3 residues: CASSPNFPGSLVSGANALTF. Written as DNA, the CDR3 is TGTGCCAGCTCACCGAATTTTCCGGGATCCCTAGTTTCTGGGGCCAACGCCCTGACTTTC. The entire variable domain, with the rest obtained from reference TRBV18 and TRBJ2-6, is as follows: NAGVMQNPRHLVRRRGQEARLRCSPMKGHSHVYWYRQLPEEGLKFMVYLQKENIIDESGMPKERFSAEFPKEGPSILRIQQVVRGDSAAYFCASSPNFPGSLVSGANALTFGAGSRLTVL.

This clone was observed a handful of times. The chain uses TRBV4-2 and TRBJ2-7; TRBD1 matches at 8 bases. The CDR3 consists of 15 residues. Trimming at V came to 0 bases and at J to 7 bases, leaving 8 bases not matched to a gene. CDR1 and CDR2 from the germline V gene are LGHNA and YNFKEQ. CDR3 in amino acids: CASSQETQGAAEQYF. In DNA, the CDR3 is TGTGCCAGCAGCCAAGAAACTCAGGGGGCCGCTGAGCAGTACTTC.

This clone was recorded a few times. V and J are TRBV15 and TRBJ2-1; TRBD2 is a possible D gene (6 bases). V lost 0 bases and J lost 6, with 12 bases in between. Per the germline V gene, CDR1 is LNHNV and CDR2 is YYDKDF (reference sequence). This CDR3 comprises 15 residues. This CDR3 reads CATSRDLRETNEQFF. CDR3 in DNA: TGTGCCACCAGCAGAGATCTTCGGGAGACCAATGAGCAGTTCTTC.

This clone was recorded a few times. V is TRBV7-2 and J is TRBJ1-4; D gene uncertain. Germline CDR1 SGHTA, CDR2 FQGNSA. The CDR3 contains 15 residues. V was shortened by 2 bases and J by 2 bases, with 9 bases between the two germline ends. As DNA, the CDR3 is TGTGCCAGCAGCTTAAACAGAGACACTAATGAAAAACTGTTTTTT. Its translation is CASSLNRDTNEKLFF.

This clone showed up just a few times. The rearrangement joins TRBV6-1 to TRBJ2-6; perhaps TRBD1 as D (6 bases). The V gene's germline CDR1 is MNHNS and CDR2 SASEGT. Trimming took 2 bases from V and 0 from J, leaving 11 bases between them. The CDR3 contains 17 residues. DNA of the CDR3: TGTGCCAGCAGTGAACTGGGGGCGGCCTCTGGGGCCAACGTCCTGACTTTC. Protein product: CASSELGAASGANVLTF.

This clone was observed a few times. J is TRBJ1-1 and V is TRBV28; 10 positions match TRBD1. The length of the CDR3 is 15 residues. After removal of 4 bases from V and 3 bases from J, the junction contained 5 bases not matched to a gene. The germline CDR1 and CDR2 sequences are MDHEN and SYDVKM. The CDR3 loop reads CASSSFGTGDTEAFF. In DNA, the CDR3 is TGTGCCAGCAGTTCATTTGGGACAGGGGACACTGAAGCTTTCTTT.

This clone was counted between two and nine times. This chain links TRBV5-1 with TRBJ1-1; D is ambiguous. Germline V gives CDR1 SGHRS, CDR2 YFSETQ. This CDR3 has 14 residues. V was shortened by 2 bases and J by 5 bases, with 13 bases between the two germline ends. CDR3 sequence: CASSFLKDGTEAFF. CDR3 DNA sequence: TGCGCCAGCAGCTTTCTCAAGGACGGAACTGAAGCTTTCTTT. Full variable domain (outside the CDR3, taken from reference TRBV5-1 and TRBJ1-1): KAGVTQTPRYLIKTRGQQVTLSCSPISGHRSVSWYQQTPGQGLQFLFEYFSETQRNKGNFPGRFSGRQFSNSRSEMNVSTLELGDSALYLCASSFLKDGTEAFFGQGTRLTVV.

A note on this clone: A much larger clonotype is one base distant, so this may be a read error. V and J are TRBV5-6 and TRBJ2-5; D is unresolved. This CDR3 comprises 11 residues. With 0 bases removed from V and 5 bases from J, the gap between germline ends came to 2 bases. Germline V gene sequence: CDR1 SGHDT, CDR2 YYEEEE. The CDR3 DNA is TGTGCCAGCAGCTTGGCGGAGACCCAGTACTTC. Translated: CASSLAETQYF.

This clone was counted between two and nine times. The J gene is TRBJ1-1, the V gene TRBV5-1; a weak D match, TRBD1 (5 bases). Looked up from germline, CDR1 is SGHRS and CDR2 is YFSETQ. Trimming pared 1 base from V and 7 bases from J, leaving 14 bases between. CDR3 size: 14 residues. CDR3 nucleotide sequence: TGCGCCAGCAGCTTGAGAGGGGCGCTCGGTGAAGCTTTCTTT. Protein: CASSLRGALGEAFF.

CDR3: CSVATGNSPLHF. The CDR3 coding sequence is TGCAGCGTTGCTACAGGGAATTCACCCCTCCACTTT. This chain uses TRBV29-1 with TRBJ1-6; a weak D match, TRBD1 (6 bases). The CDR3 extends over 12 amino acids. V was clipped by 4 bases and J by 7 bases, with 8 bases between them. Germline V CDR1 and CDR2: SQVTM, ANQGSEA.

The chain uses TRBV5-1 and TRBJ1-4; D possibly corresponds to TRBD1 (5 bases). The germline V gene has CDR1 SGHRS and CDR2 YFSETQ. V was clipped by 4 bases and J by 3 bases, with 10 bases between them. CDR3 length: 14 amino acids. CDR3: CASSLTVSNEKLFF. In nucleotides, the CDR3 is TGCGCCAGCAGCCTGACAGTGTCTAATGAAAAACTGTTTTTT.

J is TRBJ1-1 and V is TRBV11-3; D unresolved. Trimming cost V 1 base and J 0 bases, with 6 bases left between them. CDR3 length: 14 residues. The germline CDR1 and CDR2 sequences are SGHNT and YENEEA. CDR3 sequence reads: CASSLGALNTEAFF. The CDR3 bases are TGTGCCAGCAGCTTAGGGGCCCTGAACACTGAAGCTTTCTTT.